This is a list of T cell receptor beta chains from one sample in a study of monozygotic twins with cystic fibrosis. TCRdb keeps only in-frame clones here, not all; method: immunoSEQ multiplex PCR. The repertoire holds roughly 4,800 clones, about 96% seen once, with around 2.7% in the top ten. The specimen sequenced was blood. These receptors were collected from a boy younger than 10 with cystic fibrosis. CDR3s include the opening cysteine and the closing phenylalanine or tryptophan. The order of the fields is clone size, D gene, V gene, J gene, CDR3 DNA, CDR3 protein. The D gene is left open where the match is weak. Some rows have no size entry. The others give once, few or many, or a class for an expanded clone.

clone_size: NA; d_call: TRBD2; v_call: TRBV4-2; j_call: TRBJ2-3; cdr3_nt: TGTGCCAGCAGCCAAGGACTAGCGGGGCCAGATACGCAGTATTTT; cdr3_aa: CASSQGLAGPDTQYF
clone_size: NA; d_call: NA; v_call: TRBV6-5; j_call: TRBJ1-2; cdr3_nt: TGTGCCAGCAAAGGGGATAACTATGGCTACACCTTC; cdr3_aa: CASKGDNYGYTF
clone_size: NA; d_call: TRBD1; v_call: TRBV7-2; j_call: TRBJ2-7; cdr3_nt: TGTGCCAGCAGCCCCACGACAGGGCTTGCCTACGAGCAGTACTTC; cdr3_aa: CASSPTTGLAYEQYF
clone_size: NA; d_call: NA; v_call: TRBV9; j_call: TRBJ2-1; cdr3_nt: TGTGCCAGCAGCGTAGGACTAAACAATGAGCAGTTCTTC; cdr3_aa: CASSVGLNNEQFF
clone_size: NA; d_call: NA; v_call: TRBV4-2; j_call: TRBJ1-2; cdr3_nt: TGTGCCAGCAGCCAAGTGGGGGTGGAGGGCTACACCTTC; cdr3_aa: CASSQVGVEGYTF
clone_size: NA; d_call: NA; v_call: TRBV5-1; j_call: TRBJ1-3; cdr3_nt: TGCGCCAGCAGCTTGGGCATTAGACCTTACCTTCTGGGATCTGGAAACACCATATATTTT; cdr3_aa: CASSLGIRPYLLGSGNTIYF
clone_size: NA; d_call: NA; v_call: TRBV6-5; j_call: TRBJ1-2; cdr3_nt: TGTGCCAGCAGTTACTCCTGGACAGCTGATGGCTACACCTTC; cdr3_aa: CASSYSWTADGYTF
clone_size: NA; d_call: NA; v_call: TRBV19; j_call: TRBJ2-7; cdr3_nt: TGTGCCACCTCGGACAGAGTGATTAATTACGAGCAGTACTTC; cdr3_aa: CATSDRVINYEQYF
clone_size: NA; d_call: TRBD1; v_call: TRBV4-2; j_call: TRBJ1-5; cdr3_nt: TGTGCCAGCAGCCAAGAGACAGGGGGCGCGAGACAGCCCCAGCATTTT; cdr3_aa: CASSQETGGARQPQHF
clone_size: NA; d_call: NA; v_call: TRBV27; j_call: TRBJ1-4; cdr3_nt: TGTGCCAGCGGCCGGACAGCAACTAATGAAAAACTGTTTTTT; cdr3_aa: CASGRTATNEKLFF
clone_size: NA; d_call: NA; v_call: TRBV11-2; j_call: TRBJ1-2; cdr3_nt: TGTGCCAGCAGCTTACAGGGACTTATAGGCTATGGCTACACCTTC; cdr3_aa: CASSLQGLIGYGYTF
clone_size: NA; d_call: TRBD2; v_call: TRBV5-6; j_call: TRBJ2-1; cdr3_nt: TGTGCCAGCAGCTTGCCCCCGGGACTAGACACCTACAATGAGCAGTTCTTC; cdr3_aa: CASSLPPGLDTYNEQFF
clone_size: NA; d_call: NA; v_call: TRBV4-1; j_call: TRBJ2-1; cdr3_nt: TGCGCCAGCAGCCAGTACGATGGAGGAGGGCCCTGGAATGAGCAGTTCTTC; cdr3_aa: CASSQYDGGGPWNEQFF
clone_size: once; d_call: NA; v_call: TRBV6-1; j_call: TRBJ2-1; cdr3_nt: TGTGCCAGCACAACTAGTTACGTCCACAATGAGCAGTTCTTC; cdr3_aa: CASTTSYVHNEQFF
clone_size: NA; d_call: TRBD1; v_call: TRBV7-8; j_call: TRBJ1-1; cdr3_nt: TGTGCCAGCAGCTTAGTGGGACAGGGCACTGAAGCTTTCTTT; cdr3_aa: CASSLVGQGTEAFF
clone_size: NA; d_call: NA; v_call: TRBV5-6; j_call: TRBJ2-3; cdr3_nt: TGTGCCAGCAGCTTGGCCTTTTTGATACCCACAGATACGCAGTATTTT; cdr3_aa: CASSLAFLIPTDTQYF
clone_size: once; d_call: TRBD2; v_call: TRBV9; j_call: TRBJ2-7; cdr3_nt: TGTGCCAGCAGCCTCGGGACTAGCGTCGAGCAGTACTTC; cdr3_aa: CASSLGTSVEQYF
clone_size: NA; d_call: NA; v_call: TRBV19; j_call: TRBJ2-3; cdr3_nt: TGTGCCAGTAGTATTAAGCCAAGCACAGATACGCAGTATTTT; cdr3_aa: CASSIKPSTDTQYF
clone_size: NA; d_call: TRBD2; v_call: TRBV15; j_call: TRBJ2-1; cdr3_nt: TGTGCCACCAGCAGAGTGCGGGGGGGCCTTGAGCAGTTCTTC; cdr3_aa: CATSRVRGGLEQFF
clone_size: NA; d_call: NA; v_call: TRBV28; j_call: TRBJ1-2; cdr3_nt: TGTGCCAGCAGTTTACTCGGCAGGGCGAACTATGGCTACACCTTC; cdr3_aa: CASSLLGRANYGYTF
clone_size: once; d_call: TRBD2; v_call: TRBV9; j_call: TRBJ2-2; cdr3_nt: TGTGCCAGCAGCGCTCTAGCGGGGAACACCGGGGAGCTGTTTTTT; cdr3_aa: CASSALAGNTGELFF
clone_size: NA; d_call: NA; v_call: TRBV6-6; j_call: TRBJ1-3; cdr3_nt: TGTGCCAGCAGTTACGACAGCTCTGGAAACACCATATATTTT; cdr3_aa: CASSYDSSGNTIYF
clone_size: NA; d_call: NA; v_call: TRBV9; j_call: TRBJ2-2; cdr3_nt: TGTGCCAGCAACCGGGACGCCGGGGAGCTGTTTTTT; cdr3_aa: CASNRDAGELFF
clone_size: NA; d_call: NA; v_call: TRBV9; j_call: TRBJ2-3; cdr3_nt: TGTGCCAGCAGCGTACGCCCCGAGGATACGCAGTATTTT; cdr3_aa: CASSVRPEDTQYF
clone_size: NA; d_call: NA; v_call: TRBV5-3; j_call: TRBJ1-3; cdr3_nt: TGTGCCAGAAGCTCCCGTGGAAACACCATATATTTT; cdr3_aa: CARSSRGNTIYF
clone_size: NA; d_call: NA; v_call: TRBV5-1; j_call: TRBJ2-2; cdr3_nt: TGCGCCAGCAGACTGGACCCCGGCGACACCGGGGAGCTGTTTTTT; cdr3_aa: CASRLDPGDTGELFF
clone_size: NA; d_call: NA; v_call: TRBV9; j_call: TRBJ1-5; cdr3_nt: TGTGCCAGCAGCGTAGATGAGGGCCAGCCCCAGCATTTT; cdr3_aa: CASSVDEGQPQHF
clone_size: NA; d_call: NA; v_call: TRBV15; j_call: TRBJ1-3; cdr3_nt: TGTGCCACCAGCAGAGACAGGGCGACTGGAAACACCATATATTTT; cdr3_aa: CATSRDRATGNTIYF
clone_size: NA; d_call: TRBD1; v_call: TRBV7-2; j_call: TRBJ2-1; cdr3_nt: TGTGCCAGCAGCTCAGACAGGGGGTTCCACAATGAGCAGTTCTTC; cdr3_aa: CASSSDRGFHNEQFF
clone_size: NA; d_call: TRBD2; v_call: TRBV2; j_call: TRBJ2-1; cdr3_nt: TGTGCCAGCAGTGAAGAGAGGGCGGGGGGGCCGTCCAATGAGCAGTTCTTC; cdr3_aa: CASSEERAGGPSNEQFF
clone_size: NA; d_call: TRBD2; v_call: TRBV6-6; j_call: TRBJ2-5; cdr3_nt: TGTGCCAGCAGTTACTCGACTAGCGAAGAGACCCAGTACTTC; cdr3_aa: CASSYSTSEETQYF
clone_size: NA; d_call: TRBD2; v_call: TRBV9; j_call: TRBJ2-2; cdr3_nt: TGTGCCAGCAGCCCCCGACTAGCGGGGTTAGACACCGGGGAGCTGTTTTTT; cdr3_aa: CASSPRLAGLDTGELFF